The next 24 T cell receptor beta chains were all read from a single sample in a study of T cells in Graves' hyperthyroidism and ophthalmopathy. What was amplified from RNA transcripts were TCR beta CDR3 regions. The primer set for the first-round RT-PCR of the TCR CDR3 was HTBI. TCRdb re-analysed the multiplex PCR reads in MiXCR, keeping a single row per CDR3 protein. Of over 250,000 distinct CDR3 sequences listed, over 15% are singletons. The source material was blood. These receptors were obtained from a woman aged 60-75 years with Graves' ophthalmopathy.

This clonotype was seen at least ten times. The chain combines TRBV10-3 with TRBJ2-7; tentatively, D is TRBD1 (6 bases). Germline assignment: CDR1 ENHRY and CDR2 SYGVKD. V was cut by 4 bases and J by 4 bases, with 17 bases left in between. The CDR3 is 15 residues long. In DNA form, the CDR3 reads TGTGCCATCAGTGGGGGACAAGGAATTCAGTACGAGCAGTACTTC. Amino acid sequence: CAISGGQGIQYEQYF.

The chain joins TRBV5-4 to TRBJ2-7; 7 bases agree with TRBD2. After removal of 0 bases from V and 3 bases from J, the junction contained 3 bases not matched to a gene. This CDR3 is 14 amino acids long. Germline-derived CDR1 and CDR2 are SGHNT and YYREEE (reference sequence). CDR3 sequence (DNA): TGTGCCAGCAGCTTGGCCGGGACTAACTACGAGCAGTACTTC. It codes for CASSLAGTNYEQYF.

In its sample, this clonotype was seen a few times. The chain employs TRBV9 and TRBJ1-3; 10 nucleotides line up with TRBD1. Per germline, CDR1 SGDLS and CDR2 YYNGEE. The V gene end was trimmed by 0 bases and the J gene end by 5 bases; junction bases not matched to a gene: 2. There are 15 residues in the CDR3. Here the CDR3 reads CASSVEGQGRNTIYF. CDR3 coding DNA: TGTGCCAGCAGCGTAGAGGGACAGGGGAGAAACACCATATATTTT.

This clonotype was counted only a few times. The chain uses TRBV6-2 or TRBV6-3 and TRBJ2-1; the D is unclear. V was pared by 4 bases and J by 9 bases, with 7 bases between. This CDR3 contains 11 residues. Germline V gene lookup returns CDR1 MNHEY and CDR2 SVGEGT. The CDR3 protein is CASSSGSEQFF. Here the CDR3 DNA reads TGTGCCAGCAGTTCAGGCAGTGAGCAGTTCTTC.

The chain recombines TRBV6-1 with TRBJ2-5; TRBD1 might be the D (6 bases). The CDR3 consists of 14 residues. The V gene lost 6 bases and the J gene lost 5 bases, with 16 bases spanning the gap. The germline V gene has CDR1 MNHNS and CDR2 SASEGT. Here the CDR3 DNA reads TGTGCCAGCAGGGACTCCCAGGGGTGGGAGACCCAGTACTTC. It encodes CASRDSQGWETQYF.

This clonotype was detected many times. The chain uses TRBV12-3 or TRBV12-4 and TRBJ2-2; D uncertain. V lost 3 bases and J lost 6, with 2 bases in between. There are 11 residues in the CDR3. The CDR3 nucleotides are TGTGCCAGCAGTTTTGCCGGGGAGCTGTTTTTT. As protein: CASSFAGELFF.

CDR3 coding DNA: TGTGCCAGCTCGCCGACAGGGGAGCCCCAAGAGACCCAGTACTTC. Protein product: CASSPTGEPQETQYF. The chain carries TRBV18 and TRBJ2-5; TRBD1 matches at 8 bases. The CDR3 is 15 amino acids. Per germline, CDR1 KGHSH and CDR2 LQKENI. After removal of 6 bases from V and 1 base from J, the junction contained 7 bases not matched to a gene.

In its sample, this clonotype was seen many times. The gene calls are TRBV6-1 and TRBJ2-7; D is possibly TRBD1 or TRBD2 (5 bases each). Trimming shortened V by 5 bases and J by 6 bases, and 20 bases separated the two germline ends. Germline CDR1 reads MNHNS; CDR2 reads SASEGT. This CDR3 has 15 amino acids. CDR3 residues: CASSHPGTLGSEQYF. The DNA for the CDR3 is TGTGCCAGCAGTCACCCCGGGACCTTAGGATCCGAGCAGTACTTC.

This clonotype has ten or more counts. The rearrangement uses TRBV28 and TRBJ2-2, with a weak D call TRBD1 (6 bases). The V end was cut by 4 bases, the J end by 0 bases, with 9 bases between. This CDR3 comprises 15 residues. The germline V gene has CDR1 MDHEN and CDR2 SYDVKM. The CDR3 DNA sequence: TGTGCCAGCAGTTCTCCAGGGGCGAACACCGGGGAGCTGTTTTTT. This encodes CASSSPGANTGELFF.

This clonotype appeared many times. This chain links TRBV11-2 with TRBJ2-7, with D perhaps matching TRBD1 (6 bases). V shed 1 base and J shed 5 bases, with 9 bases lying between them. CDR1 and CDR2 (germline): SGHAT, FQNNGV. The CDR3 totals 13 residues. This CDR3 is CASSLAGANEQYF. The CDR3, as DNA: TGTGCCAGCAGCTTAGCAGGGGCCAACGAGCAGTACTTC.

This clonotype appeared many times. The chain recombines TRBV5-6 with TRBJ2-3, with 10 positions matching TRBD2. CDR1 is SGHDT, CDR2 YYEEEE, per germline. V was clipped by 4 bases and J by 5 bases; unmatched bases: 4. The CDR3 covers 14 residues. The CDR3 DNA reads TGTGCCAGCAGCCCAGGACTAGCGGAAGATACGCAGTATTTT. Translated, it gives CASSPGLAEDTQYF. Combining the CDR3 with reference TRBV5-6 and TRBJ2-3 gives the whole variable domain DAGVTQSPTHLIKTRGQQVTLRCSPKSGHDTVSWYQQALGQGPQFIFQYYEEEERQRGNFPDRFSGHQFPNYSSELNVNALLLGDSALYLCASSPGLAEDTQYFGPGTRLTVL.

This clonotype appeared many times. The chain employs TRBV7-2 and TRBJ2-3; unclear D gene. The CDR3 is made up of 17 amino acids. Looked up from germline, CDR1 is SGHTA and CDR2 is FQGNSA. Trimming left V 1 base short and J 4 bases short, with 18 bases between. CDR3 DNA sequence: TGTGCCAGCAGCTTAGGGGGTTCCATACTGCACGCAGATACGCAGTATTTT. Protein: CASSLGGSILHADTQYF.

In its sample, this clonotype was seen many times. This sequence joins TRBV3-2 and TRBJ2-1; no DNA check was done on the table's D call, TRBD1. TRBV3-2 is shown as a pseudogene. The CDR3 extends over 16 amino acids. CDR3 in DNA: TGTGCCAGCAGCCATCCTACGCGACAGGGCTCCAATGAGCAGTTCTTC. The encoded protein is CASSHPTRQGSNEQFF.

The V and J genes are TRBV24-1 and TRBJ1-2; D is possibly TRBD1 (5 bases). Germline lookup yields CDR1 KGHDR and CDR2 SFDVKD. Between the trimmed V and J ends, which lost 5 bases and 8 bases, there was a span of 14 bases. The CDR3 spans 13 residues. The CDR3 sequence: CATSVGQGTGYTF. CDR3 nucleotide sequence: TGTGCCACCAGTGTTGGCCAGGGTACAGGCTACACCTTC.

In its sample, this clonotype was seen many times. The genes are TRBV20-1 and TRBJ2-1; D may be TRBD2 (6 bases). V lost 1 base to trimming and J lost 5 bases, with 12 bases between them. The CDR3 spans 14 residues. Germline-derived CDR1 and CDR2 are DFQATT and SNEGSKA (reference sequence). The CDR3 coding sequence is TGCAGTGCTAGAGTACCGCGGGGAAACAATGAGCAGTTCTTC. Amino acids: CSARVPRGNNEQFF.

About this clonotype: Given a much more abundant clone one base away, this may be a read error. The chain carries TRBV2 and TRBJ2-5; TRBD2 matches 9 bases. Germline loops: CDR1 SNHLY, CDR2 FYNNEI. The CDR3 runs 15 residues. The CDR3 protein is CASRDLAGNQETQCF. The DNA for the CDR3 is TGTGCCAGCAGAGATCTAGCGGGGAATCAAGAGACCCAGTGCTTC.

This clonotype was detected a few times. The chain has TRBV27 and TRBJ2-7, with D unclear. V dropped 2 bases and J dropped 4 bases, with 12 bases sitting between them. Germline V CDR1 and CDR2: MNHEY, SMNVEV (reference sequence). This CDR3 is built from 14 residues. The DNA of the CDR3 is TGTGCCAGCAGTTTAGTCAGCCCTGCTTACGAGCAGTACTTC. It translates to CASSLVSPAYEQYF.

The sample holds many counts of this clonotype. The rearrangement joins TRBV2 to TRBJ2-7, with 7 bases identical to TRBD1. V dropped 7 bases and J dropped 3; count of bases not matched to a gene: 9. CDR1 is SNHLY, CDR2 FYNNEI, per germline. The CDR3 spans 14 residues. The CDR3 nucleotides are TGTGCCAGCACCCCGACAGGGCCCATCTACGAGCAGTACTTC. This sequence encodes CASTPTGPIYEQYF.

This clonotype was detected ten times or more. CDR3 sequence: CASSLDEGRYGYTF. The CDR3 DNA follows: TGCGCCAGCAGCTTAGACGAGGGCCGTTATGGCTACACCTTC. J is TRBJ1-2 and V is TRBV5-1, with no clear D. With 2 bases removed from V and 5 bases from J, the gap between germline ends came to 13 bases. The CDR3 consists of 14 residues. Germline CDR1 SGHRS, CDR2 YFSETQ.

This clonotype was seen repeatedly, ten times or more. The rearrangement joins TRBV20-1 to TRBJ2-7; D is unclear. Germline CDR1 and CDR2: DFQATT and SNEGSKA (reference sequence). V lost 0 bases and J lost 2, with 11 bases in between. This CDR3 has 14 residues. The CDR3 coding sequence is TGCAGTGCTAGAGATTTGTCTAATACCTACGAGCAGTACTTC. Translation: CSARDLSNTYEQYF.

This clonotype has only a few counts. This chain uses TRBV5-1 with TRBJ2-1, with no clear D. This CDR3 region has 14 residues. Looked up from germline, CDR1 is SGHRS and CDR2 is YFSETQ. V lost 5 bases to trimming and J lost 0 bases, with 9 bases between them. Here the CDR3 reads CASSGVSSYNEQFF. CDR3 DNA: TGCGCCAGCAGTGGAGTAAGCTCCTACAATGAGCAGTTCTTC. The entire variable domain, with the rest obtained from reference TRBV5-1 and TRBJ2-1, is as follows: KAGVTQTPRYLIKTRGQQVTLSCSPISGHRSVSWYQQTPGQGLQFLFEYFSETQRNKGNFPGRFSGRQFSNSRSEMNVSTLELGDSALYLCASSGVSSYNEQFFGPGTRLTVL.

The V call is TRBV9, the J call TRBJ1-2, with D maybe TRBD1 (6 bases). V gave up 3 bases and J gave up 2 bases, with 14 bases separating them. The germline CDR1 and CDR2 sequences are SGDLS and YYNGEE. The CDR3 extends over 15 amino acids. The CDR3 here is CASSATGRGNYGYTF. The CDR3 DNA follows: TGTGCCAGCAGCGCCACGGGCAGGGGCAACTATGGCTACACCTTC. The variable domain in full, completed from reference TRBV9 and TRBJ1-2, reads DSGVTQTPKHLITATGQRVTLRCSPRSGDLSVYWYQQSLDQGLQFLIQYYNGEERAKGNILERFSAQQFPDLHSELNLSSLELGDSALYFCASSATGRGNYGYTFGSGTRLTVV.

A few counts support this clonotype. The chain uses TRBV7-9 and TRBJ2-2; D might be TRBD1 (6 bases). Germline V gene lookup returns CDR1 SEHNR and CDR2 FQNEAQ (reference sequence). This CDR3 has 16 amino acids. Trimming took 5 bases from V and 0 from J, leaving 13 bases between them. The CDR3 region is CASSPRGNPNTGELFF. The CDR3 nucleotides read TGTGCCAGCAGCCCCAGGGGTAACCCGAACACCGGGGAGCTGTTTTTT.

This clonotype was seen a few times. The chain couples TRBV9 to TRBJ2-5, with D perhaps matching TRBD2 (5 bases). V lost 3 bases, J lost 5 bases, and 17 bases lay in between. Germline V lookup: CDR1 SGDLS, CDR2 YYNGEE. The CDR3 is made up of 15 amino acids. The CDR3 DNA sequence: TGTGCCAGCAGCGGGGGAATAGCTGGCGGGGAGACCCAGTACTTC. Translated, it gives CASSGGIAGGETQYF.